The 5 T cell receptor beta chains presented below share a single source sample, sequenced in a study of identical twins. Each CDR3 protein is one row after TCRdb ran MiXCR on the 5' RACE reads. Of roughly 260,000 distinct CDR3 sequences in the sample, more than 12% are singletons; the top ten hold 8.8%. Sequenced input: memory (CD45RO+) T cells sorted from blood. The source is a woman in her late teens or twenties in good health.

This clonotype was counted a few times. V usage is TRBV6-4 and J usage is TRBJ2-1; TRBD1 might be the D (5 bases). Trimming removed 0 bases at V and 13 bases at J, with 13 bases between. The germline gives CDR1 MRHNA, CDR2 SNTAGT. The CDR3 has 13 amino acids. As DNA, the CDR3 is TGTGCCAGCAGTGACTCGATGGACACCCGTCAGTTCTTC. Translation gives CASSDSMDTRQFF.

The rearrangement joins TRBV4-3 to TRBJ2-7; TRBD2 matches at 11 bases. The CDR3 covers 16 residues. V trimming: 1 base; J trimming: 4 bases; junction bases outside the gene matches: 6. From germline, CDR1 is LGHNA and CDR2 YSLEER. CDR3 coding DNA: TGCGCCAGCAGCCAAGCCCTAGCGGGAGGTGGGTACGAGCAGTACTTC. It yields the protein CASSQALAGGGYEQYF.

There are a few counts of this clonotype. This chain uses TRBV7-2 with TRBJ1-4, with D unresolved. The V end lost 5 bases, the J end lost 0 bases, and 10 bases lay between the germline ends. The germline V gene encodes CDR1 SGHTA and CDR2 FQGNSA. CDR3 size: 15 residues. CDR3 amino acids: CASSPRGATNEKLFF. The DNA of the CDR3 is TGTGCCAGCAGCCCCCGGGGAGCAACTAATGAAAAACTGTTTTTT.

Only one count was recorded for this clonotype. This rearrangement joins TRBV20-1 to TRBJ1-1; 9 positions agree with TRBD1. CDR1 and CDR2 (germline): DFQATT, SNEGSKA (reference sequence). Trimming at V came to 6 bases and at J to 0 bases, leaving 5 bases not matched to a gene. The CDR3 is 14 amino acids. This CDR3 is CSAPGTGMNTEAFF. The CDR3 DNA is TGCAGTGCACCCGGGACAGGGATGAACACTGAAGCTTTCTTT.

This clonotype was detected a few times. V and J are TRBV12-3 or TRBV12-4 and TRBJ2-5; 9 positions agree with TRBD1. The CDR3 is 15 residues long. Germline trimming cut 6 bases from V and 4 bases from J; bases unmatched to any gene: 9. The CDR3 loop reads CASSPLGTGTETQYF. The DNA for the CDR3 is TGTGCCAGCAGCCCCTTAGGGACAGGGACAGAGACCCAGTACTTC.